This T cell receptor (beta chain) was captured by sequencing in a study of vaccination and CD4 T cells after COVID-19. Turning to this clonotype: Its antigen is as yet unknown.

The CDR3 consists of 14 residues. V shed 3 bases and J shed 9 bases, with 14 bases lying between them. Germline V gene data show CDR1 as SEHNR and CDR2 as FQNEAQ (reference sequence). As for treatment: roughly ten-day PBMC culture with coronavirus spike peptide pools or control peptides (ViraFEST assay). The authors isolated CD4+ T cells by negative selection after roughly 10 days of culture. Cultured CD4+ T cells had their DNA profiled by the Oncomine TCR Beta short-read assay. TCRdb called the PCR reads again in MiXCR, with one record for every CDR3 protein. The sample records about 6,500 distinct CDR3 sequences, less than 20% being singletons.

V usage is TRBV7-9 and J usage is TRBJ2-2; D is perhaps TRBD2 (6 bases). What was sequenced was CD4+ T cells from blood, cultured in vitro. The sequence came from a human donor who had recovered from COVID-19. CDR3 region: CASSLTGGDRELFF. Here the CDR3 DNA reads TGTGCCAGCAGCTTGACGGGCGGGGATCGGGAGCTGTTTTTT.